These 27 T cell receptor beta chains originate from one sample sequenced in a study of breast tumors, draining lymph nodes, adjacent tissues. A single record per CDR3 protein comes from TCRdb applying MiXCR to the multiplex PCR reads. The profile covers 150,000 to 200,000 distinct CDR3 sequences, with roughly a third appearing a single time and approximately 4.2% taken by the ten largest. Samples came from axillary lymph nodes draining the breast cancer. Material: axillary lymph node tissue. These receptors all stem from a female donor with breast cancer. Some clones in this sample may be carry-over from other donors' samples.

This clonotype was counted ten times or more. V usage is TRBV30 and J usage is TRBJ1-5; tentatively, D is TRBD1 (6 bases). Germline CDR1 GTSNPN, CDR2 SVGIG (reference sequence). This CDR3 region has 13 residues. V lost 1 base to trimming and J lost 2 bases, with 6 bases between them. CDR3 sequence reads: CAWSAGGNQPQHF. The DNA of the CDR3 is TGTGCCTGGAGTGCAGGGGGCAATCAGCCCCAGCATTTT.

This clonotype was seen at least ten times. J is TRBJ1-4 and V is TRBV11-2; D is unclear. Germline CDR1 SGHAT, CDR2 FQNNGV. There are 15 residues in the CDR3. The germline V and J ends were trimmed by 2 bases and 4 bases, with 11 bases remaining between them. The CDR3 region has the DNA TGTGCCAGCAGCTTACTCCGTCAGAATAATGAAAAACTGTTTTTT. Translated: CASSLLRQNNEKLFF.

This clonotype appeared a single time. The chain couples TRBV27 to TRBJ2-5; possibly TRBD2 for D (5 bases). CDR1 MNHEY and CDR2 SMNVEV come from the germline V gene (reference sequence). V was shortened by 4 bases and J by 7 bases, with 16 bases between the two germline ends. The CDR3 contains 14 residues. This CDR3 reads CASSSSTARGTQYF. In DNA form, the CDR3 reads TGTGCCAGCAGTTCTTCAACGGCCCGGGGGACCCAGTACTTC.

This chain uses TRBV12-3 or TRBV12-4 with TRBJ2-7; D ambiguous. The CDR3 is 13 residues long. V lost 6 bases and J lost 2, with 11 bases in between. CDR3 nucleotides: TGTGCCAGCAGATTCGGTCAGGCCTACGAGCAGTACTTC. Protein: CASRFGQAYEQYF.

About this clonotype: Compared with germline, one end of the junction differs, possibly owing to a read error. The chain couples TRBV5-1 to TRBJ2-3; D call uncertain. Germline CDR1 is SGHRS and CDR2 is YFSETQ. The CDR3 is 15 amino acids. The CDR3 nucleotides are TGTGCCAGCAGCTTGCAGGAAGTGAGTTACAATGAGCAGTATTTT. It encodes CASSLQEVSYNEQYF. The full variable domain, rest sourced from reference TRBV5-1 and TRBJ2-3, is KAGVTQTPRYLIKTRGQQVTLSCSPISGHRSVSWYQQTPGQGLQFLFEYFSETQRNKGNFPGRFSGRQFSNSRSEMNVSTLELGDSALYLCASSLQEVSYNEQYFGPGTRLTVL.

This clonotype was detected once. The genes are TRBV5-6 and TRBJ1-6; D unclear. The CDR3 is 16 residues long. Germline V gene lookup returns CDR1 SGHDT and CDR2 YYEEEE. Trimming pared 3 bases from V and 14 bases from J, leaving 24 bases between. The CDR3 bases are TGTGCCAGCAGCTATATAGACGCCCAGATGAGTTCGTCCCTCCACTTT. Translation gives CASSYIDAQMSSSLHF.

This chain connects TRBV13 to TRBJ2-6; D might be TRBD2 (5 bases). V was trimmed by 1 base and J by 0 bases, leaving 13 bases between them. This CDR3 spans 18 amino acids. Per the germline V gene, CDR1 is PRHDT and CDR2 is FYEKMQ (reference sequence). CDR3 sequence reads: CASSLVGGWSSGANVLTF. As DNA, the CDR3 is TGTGCCAGCAGCTTAGTCGGAGGATGGAGCTCTGGGGCCAACGTCCTGACTTTC.

This clonotype was counted only a few times. The J gene is TRBJ2-5, the V gene TRBV27; 9 nucleotides align to TRBD1. The CDR3 spans 14 residues. V trimming: 6 bases; J trimming: 6 bases; junction bases outside the gene matches: 8. Germline V gives CDR1 MNHEY, CDR2 SMNVEV (reference sequence). In DNA form, the CDR3 reads TGTGCCAGCAGGGGGACAGGGCGACAAAAGACCCAGTACTTC. Translating gives CASRGTGRQKTQYF.

This clonotype was recorded once. The chain links TRBV6-5 to TRBJ1-4; no firm D call. The CDR3 sequence is 16 residues long. From germline, CDR1 is MNHEY and CDR2 SVGAGI. V dropped 6 bases and J dropped 8 bases, with 22 bases sitting between them. The CDR3 nucleotides read TGTGCCAGCAGACGTGAGCACAGAGGACTGTTCGAAAAACTGTTTTTT. Its translation is CASRREHRGLFEKLFF.

V is TRBV20-1 and J is TRBJ1-6; 7 nucleotides align to TRBD1. The V gene end was trimmed by 5 bases and the J gene end by 6 bases; junction bases not matched to a gene: 7. CDR1 and CDR2 (germline): DFQATT, SNEGSKA (reference sequence). The CDR3 extends over 14 amino acids. As DNA, the CDR3 is TGCAGTGCTGGAAGACAGGGCCTTAATTCACCCCTCCACTTT. Its translation is CSAGRQGLNSPLHF.

This clonotype was seen at least ten times. The chain is built from TRBV20-1 and TRBJ2-3, with D possibly matching TRBD1 (5 bases). CDR1 is DFQATT and CDR2 is SNEGSKA in the germline V gene (reference sequence). This CDR3 has 17 residues. The V end lost 3 bases, the J end lost 0 bases, and 19 bases lay between the germline ends. The CDR3 loop is CSASPLWGSTSTDTQYF. The CDR3 DNA follows: TGCAGTGCTAGCCCCCTTTGGGGCTCTACTAGCACAGATACGCAGTATTTT.

The rearrangement links TRBV20-1 to TRBJ2-3; 12 nucleotides match TRBD2. V dropped 0 bases and J dropped 0; count of bases not matched to a gene: 4. CDR1 DFQATT and CDR2 SNEGSKA come from the germline V gene (reference sequence). The CDR3 is 17 amino acids. The CDR3 DNA is TGCAGTGCTAGAGATCCGGGGACTAGCGGGAGCACAGATACGCAGTATTTT. Protein product: CSARDPGTSGSTDTQYF.

This clonotype was counted many times. The rearrangement uses TRBV7-9 and TRBJ2-5, with D tentatively TRBD2 (6 bases). V lost 2 bases and J lost 8, with 15 bases in between. CDR1 and CDR2 from the germline V gene are SEHNR and FQNEAQ (reference sequence). This CDR3 region has 14 residues. The CDR3, as DNA: TGTGCCAGCAGCTTAAGTGCGGGGTTGGAAACCCAGTACTTC. Its protein product is CASSLSAGLETQYF.

This clonotype was counted at least ten times. This sequence joins TRBV12-5 and TRBJ1-2; D might be TRBD1 (6 bases). V was clipped by 5 bases and J by 2 bases, with 9 bases between them. The germline gives CDR1 LGHNT, CDR2 FRNRAP. The CDR3 contains 13 residues. CDR3 sequence reads: CASGPGQNYGYTF. As DNA, the CDR3 is TGTGCTAGTGGTCCCGGACAGAACTATGGCTACACCTTC.

The sample holds many counts of this clonotype. Here the CDR3 reads CASSQQGTNEKLFF. In DNA, the CDR3 is TGTGCCAGCAGCCAACAGGGGACTAATGAAAAACTGTTTTTT. The genes are TRBV9 and TRBJ1-4, with TRBD1 identical over 7 bases. After removal of 4 bases from V and 2 bases from J, the junction contained 2 bases not matched to a gene. The CDR3 extends over 14 amino acids. Germline V gene sequence: CDR1 SGDLS, CDR2 YYNGEE.

Points on this clonotype: This clone may be a read error of a much larger clone one base away. This sequence joins TRBV9 and TRBJ2-1, with D tentatively TRBD1 or TRBD2 (7 bases each). The CDR3 is 15 residues long. The germline V gene has CDR1 SGDLS and CDR2 YYNGEE. CDR3 DNA: TGTGCCAGCAGTCCAGGGGGAGGGTCGTACAATGAGCCGTTCTTC. This encodes CASSPGGGSYNEPFF.

J is TRBJ1-6 and V is TRBV20-1; D is unresolved. CDR1 and CDR2 (germline): DFQATT, SNEGSKA (reference sequence). CDR3 size: 11 residues. V dropped 7 bases and J dropped 9 bases, with 10 bases sitting between them. CDR3 residues: CSELPSSPLHF. The CDR3 DNA sequence: TGCAGTGAATTACCCTCTTCACCCCTCCACTTT.

This clonotype came up many times. The chain employs TRBV11-3 and TRBJ1-3; perhaps TRBD1 as D (5 bases). The ends were cut back, 5 bases at V and 2 bases at J, with 10 bases in the middle. The CDR3 covers 14 residues. Per the germline V gene, CDR1 is SGHNT and CDR2 is YENEEA. This chain's CDR3 is CASSRDPTGNTIYF. CDR3 in DNA: TGTGCCAGCAGCCGGGACCCGACTGGAAACACCATATATTTT.

The sample holds many counts of this clonotype. V and J are TRBV5-1 and TRBJ2-3; 9 positions agree with TRBD2. CDR1 is SGHRS, CDR2 YFSETQ, per germline. The CDR3 runs 14 residues. V lost 5 bases to trimming and J lost 3 bases; unmatched junction nucleotides: 4. This CDR3 is CASRLAGETDTQYF. DNA of the CDR3: TGCGCCAGCAGATTAGCGGGGGAAACAGATACGCAGTATTTT.

The chain links TRBV29-1 to TRBJ2-3; perhaps TRBD1 as D (5 bases). The V end was cut by 6 bases, the J end by 8 bases, with 18 bases between. The CDR3 sequence is 13 residues long. Per the germline V gene, CDR1 is SQVTM and CDR2 is ANQGSEA. The CDR3 DNA reads as TGCAGCGTCGGGTCAGGGCATACTGGTACGCAGTATTTT. Amino acids: CSVGSGHTGTQYF.

This rearrangement joins TRBV5-5 to TRBJ1-5; TRBD1 might be the D (5 bases). V shed 4 bases and J shed 11 bases, with 28 bases lying between them. Germline CDR1 SGHKS, CDR2 YYEKEE (reference sequence). The CDR3 totals 17 residues. The CDR3 spells CASSQAVVQGGGETQHF. The DNA for the CDR3 is TGTGCCAGCAGCCAAGCAGTGGTTCAAGGTGGGGGGGAGACCCAGCATTTT.

This clonotype was counted at least ten times. This chain uses TRBV12-3 or TRBV12-4 with TRBJ2-5, with a weak D call TRBD1 (5 bases). The germline V and J ends were trimmed by 6 bases and 2 bases, with 13 bases remaining between them. The length of the CDR3 is 14 residues. The CDR3 coding sequence is TGTGCCAGCAGCCCCACTGACAGTCAAGAGACCCAGTACTTC. Amino acid sequence: CASSPTDSQETQYF.

This clonotype appeared many times. This CDR3 is CASRRTAFADTQYF. As DNA, the CDR3 is TGTGCCAGTAGGAGAACAGCGTTTGCAGATACGCAGTATTTT. This chain connects TRBV19 to TRBJ2-3; D unclear. V lost 6 bases and J 4 bases, leaving 14 bases between the germline ends. Germline V gene lookup returns CDR1 LNHDA and CDR2 SQIVND (reference sequence). The CDR3 sequence is 14 residues long.

This clonotype appeared many times. The V gene is TRBV15, the J gene TRBJ2-4, with unresolved D. CDR3 length equals 19 residues. V was trimmed by 5 bases and J by 0 bases, leaving 23 bases between them. The V gene's germline CDR1 is LNHNV and CDR2 YYDKDF (reference sequence). The DNA of the CDR3 is TGTGCCACCAGCCCCACCAGACCGGGCGGATCTGGAGCCAAAAACATTCAGTACTTC. It translates to CATSPTRPGGSGAKNIQYF.

The V call is TRBV2, the J call TRBJ2-5; TRBD2 aligns across 11 bases. This CDR3 has 17 amino acids. V trimming: 2 bases; J trimming: 2 bases; junction bases outside the gene matches: 7. Germline values: CDR1 SNHLY, CDR2 FYNNEI. In DNA form, the CDR3 reads TGTGCCAGCAGTGAATTTCTAGCGGGGGGAGAACAAGAGACCCAGTACTTC. Its translation is CASSEFLAGGEQETQYF.

Concerning this clonotype itself: A much larger clone differs by one base, so this may be a read error. The V call is TRBV7-9, the J call TRBJ2-7, with 14 bases that match TRBD2. CDR1 and CDR2 (germline): SEHNR, FQNEAQ (reference sequence). The CDR3 totals 15 residues. The CDR3 DNA reads as TGTGCCAGCAGCCCGACTAGCGGGGGGGCCCACGAGCAGCACTTC. Protein: CASSPTSGGAHEQHF.

This clonotype showed up many times. This rearrangement joins TRBV29-1 to TRBJ1-4; maybe TRBD1 (5 bases). Germline V lookup: CDR1 SQVTM, CDR2 ANQGSEA. CDR3 length: 14 amino acids. V was pared by 6 bases and J by 2 bases, with 13 bases between. CDR3 protein: CSVKGTATNEKLFF. CDR3 DNA: TGCAGCGTCAAAGGGACGGCGACTAATGAAAAACTGTTTTTT.